Shown below are 26 T cell receptor beta chains from a single sample sequenced in a study. Via MiXCR, TCRdb re-called the 5' RACE reads, giving one row per CDR3 protein. The repertoire holds approximately 40,000 distinct CDR3 sequences, with approximately 30% as singletons. The material sequenced was tumor-infiltrating memory CD4+ T cells sorted from the breast tumor. Subset of the sample: memory CD4+ T cells, CD4+CD45RO+CD25-. All receptors come from a female donor with breast cancer.

This clonotype was recorded at least ten times. The rearrangement links TRBV7-2 to TRBJ2-3; the match to TRBD2 covers 13 bases. Germline CDR1 and CDR2: SGHTA and FQGNSA. The junction had 4 bases not matched to a gene; V was cut back by 3 bases and J by 4 bases. This CDR3 is built from 16 residues. The CDR3 DNA is TGTGCCAGCAGCTTCTGGACTAGCGGGGGCCCAGATACGCAGTATTTT. Encoded protein: CASSFWTSGGPDTQYF.

This clonotype was seen at least ten times. V and J are TRBV5-1 and TRBJ2-6; D gene ambiguous. The germline CDR1 and CDR2 sequences are SGHRS and YFSETQ. The ends were cut back, 0 bases at V and 0 bases at J, with 10 bases in the middle. The CDR3 totals 17 residues. The CDR3 loop is CASSLDGTGSGANVLTF. The DNA for the CDR3 is TGCGCCAGCAGCTTGGACGGCACCGGCTCTGGGGCCAACGTCCTGACTTTC. The full variable domain, rest sourced from reference TRBV5-1 and TRBJ2-6, is KAGVTQTPRYLIKTRGQQVTLSCSPISGHRSVSWYQQTPGQGLQFLFEYFSETQRNKGNFPGRFSGRQFSNSRSEMNVSTLELGDSALYLCASSLDGTGSGANVLTFGAGSRLTVL.

DNA for the CDR3: TGCGCCAGCAGTCCCCTAAGGTACGGGACTAATGAAAAACTGTTTTTT. As protein: CASSPLRYGTNEKLFF. The V gene is TRBV4-1, the J gene TRBJ1-4; no firm D call. CDR3 length: 16 residues. The V end lost 6 bases, the J end lost 2 bases, and 16 bases lay between the germline ends. Germline V gene lookup returns CDR1 MGHRA and CDR2 YSYEKL.

This clonotype was seen many times. V is TRBV4-2 and J is TRBJ2-2; D not resolved. The CDR3 length is 15 residues. Trimming stripped 0 bases from V and 7 bases from J, with 12 bases between. Germline V gene data show CDR1 as LGHNA and CDR2 as YNFKEQ. The CDR3 nucleotides are TGTGCCAGCAGCCAAGATTCAACCGTGCGCGGGGAGCTGTTTTTT. It encodes CASSQDSTVRGELFF.

Remarks on this clonotype: The junction and the germline gene differ at one end; a read error may be behind it. The V call is TRBV2, the J call TRBJ2-2; 7 nucleotides line up with TRBD2. Germline CDR1 reads SNHLY; CDR2 reads FYNNEI. CDR3 size: 14 residues. CDR3 amino acids: CASGEWGGSGELFF. In DNA, the CDR3 is TGTGCCAGCGGTGAATGGGGAGGGTCCGGGGAGCTGTTTTTT.

Details on this clonotype: The junction departs from germline at one end; a sequencing error may be responsible. The V gene is TRBV5-1, the J gene TRBJ1-2; TRBD1 matches 8 bases. CDR3 size: 14 residues. Per the germline V gene, CDR1 is SGHRS and CDR2 is YFSETQ. In DNA, the CDR3 is TGCACCAGCAGCCCAGGACAGGGATCCTATGGCTACACCTTC. Translated: CTSSPGQGSYGYTF.

The chain joins TRBV4-1 to TRBJ2-6; TRBD1 agrees at 7 bases. J lost 2 bases, V lost 3 bases, and 13 bases had no gene match. The germline CDR1 and CDR2 sequences are MGHRA and YSYEKL. The CDR3 sequence is 19 residues long. The CDR3 region is CASSHPTAGGWTGANVLTF. The DNA for the CDR3 is TGCGCCAGCAGCCATCCGACGGCAGGGGGTTGGACTGGGGCCAACGTCCTGACTTTC.

This clonotype has more than one count but fewer than ten. In this CDR3 the conserved last residue, phenylalanine or tryptophan, is missing, so a read error is likely. This chain connects TRBV7-2 to TRBJ1-1, with D perhaps matching TRBD1 (6 bases). The CDR3 runs to 13 residues. V was trimmed by 3 bases and J by 4 bases, leaving 9 bases between them. Germline CDR1 reads SGHTA; CDR2 reads FQGNSA. Written as DNA, the CDR3 is TGTGCCAGCAGCTTCACAGGGATCACTGAAGCTTTCTTA. The encoded protein is CASSFTGITEAFL.

This clonotype turned up a few times. J is TRBJ2-1 and V is TRBV5-1; D is undetermined. Germline CDR1 and CDR2: SGHRS and YFSETQ. V lost 1 base and J 5 bases, leaving 7 bases between the germline ends. This CDR3 contains 13 residues. CDR3 bases: TGCGCCAGCAGCTTGAAACAGAACAATGAGCAGTTCTTC. This sequence encodes CASSLKQNNEQFF.

Turning to this clonotype: This could be a read error, since a much larger clone is one nucleotide away. The chain carries TRBV6-1 and TRBJ2-7, with a weak D call TRBD1 (6 bases). CDR1 is MNHNS and CDR2 is SASEGT in the germline V gene. The CDR3 consists of 13 residues. CDR3 bases: TGTGCCGGCAGTGAGACAGGAACCTACGAGCAGTACTTC. Translated: CAGSETGTYEQYF.

The chain links TRBV5-1 to TRBJ2-3, with TRBD2 identical over 9 bases. Germline CDR1 and CDR2: SGHRS and YFSETQ. This CDR3 has 16 amino acids. V was clipped by 0 bases and J by 2 bases; unmatched bases: 4. Here the CDR3 reads CASSLASGGTTDTQYF. The CDR3 DNA is TGCGCCAGCAGCTTGGCAAGCGGGGGGACCACAGATACGCAGTATTTT.

V gene TRBV9 combines with J gene TRBJ2-3; a weak D match, TRBD2 (6 bases). V lost 1 base and J 2 bases, leaving 23 bases between the germline ends. The CDR3 runs to 19 residues. Germline V gene lookup returns CDR1 SGDLS and CDR2 YYNGEE. CDR3 sequence: CASSVKRRFGGSTTDTQYF. CDR3 coding DNA: TGTGCCAGCAGCGTAAAAAGGAGGTTCGGGGGATCCACCACAGATACGCAGTATTTT.

The chain is built from TRBV4-1 and TRBJ2-7; D perhaps matches TRBD1 (5 bases). V was shortened by 0 bases and J by 0 bases, with 15 bases between the two germline ends. Germline V CDR1 and CDR2: MGHRA, YSYEKL. The CDR3 contains 17 residues. As DNA, the CDR3 is TGCGCCAGCAGCCAAGATCCCCCAGGGCCCAGCTCCTACGAGCAGTACTTC. Its protein product is CASSQDPPGPSSYEQYF.

Details on this clonotype: Being one base from a much bigger clone, this may be a read error. The J gene is TRBJ2-5, the V gene TRBV5-4; tentatively, D is TRBD2 (6 bases). Germline lookup yields CDR1 SGHNT and CDR2 YYREEE (reference sequence). CDR3 length equals 14 residues. The CDR3 loop reads CASSLAAGQGTQYF. CDR3 sequence (DNA): TGTGCCAGCAGCTTAGCGGCGGGGCAAGGGACCCAGTACTTC.

This clonotype was seen repeatedly, ten times or more. The chain couples TRBV20-1 to TRBJ2-5; the match to TRBD1 covers 7 bases. Looked up from germline, CDR1 is DFQATT and CDR2 is SNEGSKA (reference sequence). CDR3 length equals 14 residues. V trimming: 6 bases; J trimming: 3 bases; junction bases outside the gene matches: 10. The CDR3 spells CSASPAGGKETQYF. In DNA form, the CDR3 reads TGCAGTGCCTCCCCGGCAGGGGGTAAAGAGACCCAGTACTTC.

In this sample, this clonotype turned up a few times. This chain connects TRBV6-5 to TRBJ1-3, with a possible D match to TRBD1 (5 bases). Trimming took 7 bases from V and 0 from J, leaving 28 bases between them. Germline-derived CDR1 and CDR2 are MNHEY and SVGAGI. The CDR3 sequence is 20 residues long. The CDR3 region is CASKIRGGQTGPNSGNTIYF. In DNA, the CDR3 is TGTGCCAGCAAGATCCGTGGAGGGCAAACGGGACCGAACTCTGGAAACACCATATATTTT.

With regard to this clonotype: Germline and junction disagree at one end, which may indicate a read error. The V gene is TRBV20-1, the J gene TRBJ1-5, with unresolved D. The CDR3 covers 13 residues. The germline gives CDR1 DFQATT, CDR2 SNEGSKA (reference sequence). CDR3 nucleotide sequence: TGCAGTGCTAGGAGGGTAATCGATCAGCCCCAGCGTTTT. This encodes CSARRVIDQPQRF.

The J gene is TRBJ2-3, the V gene TRBV5-1, with TRBD1 matching over 9 bases. The trim removed 4 bases at V and 4 bases at J, leaving 4 bases unmatched. Germline loops: CDR1 SGHRS, CDR2 YFSETQ. The CDR3 contains 14 residues. The CDR3 protein is CASSARTGADTQYF. The CDR3 DNA follows: TGCGCCAGCAGCGCCCGGACAGGGGCAGATACGCAGTATTTT.

The genes are TRBV6-1 and TRBJ2-7; weak D call: TRBD2 (5 bases). Trimming took 7 bases from V and 0 from J, leaving 13 bases between them. CDR3 length: 14 amino acids. Germline V gives CDR1 MNHNS, CDR2 SASEGT. The CDR3 coding sequence is TGTGCCAGCAAAGAGGGATTAAGCTCCTACGAGCAGTACTTC. Translating gives CASKEGLSSYEQYF.

The CDR3 protein is CASSFGQGNQPQHF. CDR3 DNA: TGTGCCAGCAGCTTCGGACAGGGCAATCAGCCCCAGCATTTT. The chain links TRBV7-2 to TRBJ1-5, with TRBD1 identical over 7 bases. The junction had 1 base not matched to a gene; V was cut back by 3 bases and J by 2 bases. CDR3 size: 14 residues. Germline V gives CDR1 SGHTA, CDR2 FQGNSA.

The gene calls are TRBV18 and TRBJ1-2; TRBD1 agrees at 9 bases. Losses at the gene ends were 3 bases for V and 8 bases for J; bases not matched to a gene: 7. CDR1 and CDR2 from the germline V gene are KGHSH and LQKENI. The CDR3 runs to 14 residues. The CDR3 reads CASSPGTGTDGYTF. The CDR3 nucleotides are TGTGCCAGCTCACCTGGGACAGGGACGGACGGCTACACCTTC.

The chain joins TRBV6-2 or TRBV6-3 to TRBJ1-1; D ambiguous. Germline values: CDR1 MNHEY, CDR2 SVGEGT. Trimming removed 2 bases at V and 8 bases at J, with 12 bases between. This CDR3 has 13 amino acids. CDR3 bases: TGTGCCAGCAGTTACATTGGGCAGACAGAAGCTTTCTTT. This translates into CASSYIGQTEAFF.

The sample holds many counts of this clonotype. This chain links TRBV20-1 with TRBJ2-3; 8 nucleotides line up with TRBD2. Trimming cost V 3 bases and J 7 bases; bases outside gene matches: 15. The CDR3 has 16 amino acids. Germline CDR1 and CDR2: DFQATT and SNEGSKA (reference sequence). The chain's CDR3 is CSASAPRAGARYTQYF. The CDR3 DNA follows: TGCAGTGCTAGTGCGCCTCGAGCGGGGGCCAGGTATACGCAGTATTTT.

This chain uses TRBV28 with TRBJ1-5; D call uncertain. V lost 6 bases, J lost 3 bases, and 12 bases lay in between. This CDR3 region has 14 residues. In germline, CDR1 is MDHEN, CDR2 SYDVKM. CDR3 bases: TGTGCCAGCAGCCGGCCCGCCGACAATCAGCCCCAGCATTTT. Protein: CASSRPADNQPQHF.

This clonotype has a count of ten or more. This sequence joins TRBV12-3 or TRBV12-4 and TRBJ2-2, with TRBD1 identical over 7 bases. There are 13 residues in the CDR3. V lost 7 bases, J lost 5 bases, and 4 bases stayed unmatched. The CDR3 protein is CASKTGWTGELFF. The CDR3 nucleotides read TGTGCCAGCAAGACAGGGTGGACCGGGGAGCTGTTTTTT.

The chain carries TRBV28 and TRBJ1-5, with D maybe TRBD1 (5 bases). Trimming shortened V by 6 bases and J by 0 bases, and 12 bases separated the two germline ends. This CDR3 is 15 amino acids long. The germline gives CDR1 MDHEN, CDR2 SYDVKM. The CDR3 loop reads CASRGGAYSNQPQHF. CDR3 DNA sequence: TGTGCCAGCAGAGGAGGGGCTTATAGCAATCAGCCCCAGCATTTT.